These T cell receptor beta chains were read from a single sample in a study of regulatory T cells in long-lasting Graves disease. TCRdb re-analysed the multiplex PCR reads in MiXCR, keeping a single row per CDR3 protein. The sample records 440,000 or so distinct CDR3 sequences, 14% to 15% being singletons. These same data were also listed under a study on T cells in Graves' hyperthyroidism and ophthalmopathy.

The starting material was peripheral blood mononuclear cells (PBMCs), obtained at new diagnosis, from a patient treated with antithyroid drugs. Receptors were obtained from a woman younger than 45 with Graves disease. CDR3s include the opening cysteine and the closing phenylalanine or tryptophan. The D gene is left open where the match is weak. Size tells how often a clone was seen (once, few, many) or the class of an expanded clone, and some rows leave it out.

CDR3 protein,CDR3 DNA,J gene,V gene,clone size,D gene
CASSPGLAGGIPFYNEQFF,TGTGCCAGCAGCCCGGGACTAGCGGGAGGGATCCCCTTCTACAATGAGCAGTTCTTC,TRBJ2-1,TRBV7-2,-,TRBD2
CASSKREPYNEQFF,TGTGCCAGTAGTAAACGGGAACCGTACAATGAGCAGTTCTTC,TRBJ2-1,TRBV19,few,-
CASSLTGQGPDTF,TGTGCCAGCAGCCTAACGGGACAGGGGCCAGACACCTTC,TRBJ1-2,TRBV7-3,-,TRBD1
CAWSKDSYNEQFF,TGTGCCTGGAGTAAGGACAGTTACAATGAGCAGTTCTTC,TRBJ2-1,TRBV30,many,-
CASSAGQNKRNQPQHF,TGTGCCAGCAGCGCCGGACAGAACAAACGCAATCAGCCCCAGCATTTT,TRBJ1-5,TRBV14,few,-
CASSSHRDGAKNIQYF,TGTGCCAGCAGCTCTCACCGGGATGGGGCCAAAAACATTCAGTACTTC,TRBJ2-4,TRBV7-9,many,-
CATRGAAGELFF,TGTGCCACGCGGGGAGCCGCCGGGGAGCTGTTTTTT,TRBJ2-2,TRBV19,-,-
CSARDRETGGYTF,TGCAGTGCTAGAGATCGGGAGACGGGAGGCTACACCTTC,TRBJ1-2,TRBV20-1,few,-
CASSYRGGAPDTQYF,TGTGCCAGCAGCTACAGGGGAGGGGCGCCGGATACGCAGTATTTT,TRBJ2-3,TRBV5-4,few,-
CASSPHQLADNEQFF,TGTGCCAGCAGCCCCCACCAACTAGCGGACAATGAGCAGTTCTTC,TRBJ2-1,TRBV7-9,-,TRBD2
CASSGLAGGTLNTGELFF,TGTGCCAGCAGTGGACTAGCGGGAGGTACCCTAAACACCGGGGAGCTGTTTTTT,TRBJ2-2,TRBV6-1,many,TRBD2
CSATGGATSSPLHF,TGCAGTGCCACAGGGGGCGCGACAAGCTCACCCCTCCACTTT,TRBJ1-6,TRBV20-1,-,TRBD1
CASSQAFGDTQYF,TGCGCCAGCAGCCAAGCCTTTGGGGATACGCAGTATTTT,TRBJ2-3,TRBV4-1,few,-
CASSPLGGAATEAFF,TGCGCCAGCAGCCCGTTAGGCGGGGCGGCCACTGAAGCTTTCTTT,TRBJ1-1,TRBV5-1,many,-
CASRTGLMANYGYTF,TGTGCCAGCAGGACAGGGCTAATGGCTAACTATGGCTACACCTTC,TRBJ1-2,TRBV6-1,-,TRBD1
CASSPGGNTDTQYF,TGCGCCAGCAGCCCAGGAGGGAACACAGATACGCAGTATTTT,TRBJ2-3,TRBV5-1,few,-
CASRSGSSNEQFF,TGTGCCAGCAGAAGCGGGAGTAGTAATGAGCAGTTCTTC,TRBJ2-1,TRBV12-3/TRBV12-4,-,TRBD2
CSARTSGNRETQYF,TGCAGTGCCCGGACTAGCGGGAACCGAGAGACCCAGTACTTC,TRBJ2-5,TRBV20-1,many,TRBD2
CSARPQGTYGYTF,TGCAGTGCCCGACCCCAGGGTACCTATGGCTACACCTTC,TRBJ1-2,TRBV20-1,many,-
CATSDIRGTDTQYF,TGTGCCACCAGTGACATCAGGGGTACAGATACGCAGTATTTT,TRBJ2-3,TRBV24-1,-,-
CSVKREVETGELFF,TGCAGCGTCAAGCGGGAGGTCGAGACCGGGGAGCTGTTTTTT,TRBJ2-2,TRBV29-1,many,TRBD2
CASSIRLAGGHHEQFF,TGTGCCAGTAGTATTCGTTTAGCGGGAGGGCACCATGAGCAGTTCTTC,TRBJ2-1,TRBV19,-,TRBD2
CASIFGWSSYEQYF,TGTGCCAGCATTTTCGGCTGGAGCTCCTACGAGCAGTACTTC,TRBJ2-7,TRBV2,many,-
CASSLQGRDSPHHF,TGTGCCAGCAGCTTACAGGGGAGGGATTCACCCCACCACTTT,TRBJ1-6,TRBV13,-,-
CASSFGITYEQYF,TGTGCCAGCAGCTTCGGCATAACCTACGAGCAGTACTTC,TRBJ2-7,TRBV5-8,many,-
CASSEAVGLANTGELFF,TGTGCCAGCAGTGAAGCCGTGGGACTAGCTAACACCGGGGAGCTGTTTTTT,TRBJ2-2,TRBV2,many,TRBD2
CASRGLPTGETQYF,TGTGCCAGCAGGGGACTTCCTACCGGGGAGACCCAGTACTTC,TRBJ2-5,TRBV12-3/TRBV12-4,many,-
CARRREGVSSGANVLTF,TGTGCCAGGCGGCGGGAGGGCGTTAGCTCTGGGGCCAACGTCCTGACTTTC,TRBJ2-6,TRBV2,many,TRBD2
CATSPGQTSQYF,TGTGCCACCTCCCCGGGACAGACGTCCCAGTACTTC,TRBJ2-5,TRBV6-1,few,TRBD1
CASRGPAGIEQFF,TGTGCCAGTCGGGGACCGGCGGGGATTGAGCAGTTCTTC,TRBJ2-1,TRBV6-2/TRBV6-3,many,-
CASSQREWYEQFF,TGTGCCAGCTCGCAGCGGGAGTGGTATGAGCAGTTCTTC,TRBJ2-1,TRBV12-3/TRBV12-4,many,TRBD2
CASSSGLAHHYEQYF,TGCGCCAGCAGCTCGGGACTAGCTCACCACTACGAGCAGTACTTC,TRBJ2-7,TRBV5-1,-,TRBD2
CASSLALGQTNQPQHF,TGTGCCAGCAGTTTAGCGCTGGGACAGACTAATCAGCCCCAGCATTTT,TRBJ1-5,TRBV12-3/TRBV12-4,many,TRBD1
CASSGTQVSTEAFF,TGCGCCAGCAGCGGGACTCAGGTATCCACTGAAGCTTTCTTT,TRBJ1-1,TRBV5-1,many,-
CALLTDTQYF,TGTGCCCTCCTCACAGATACGCAGTATTTT,TRBJ2-3,TRBV19,few,-
CASSPSDRGYTF,TGTGCCAGCTCACCAAGCGACAGAGGCTACACCTTC,TRBJ1-2,TRBV18,many,-
CASSMTDTQYF,TGTGCCAGTAGCATGACAGATACGCAGTATTTT,TRBJ2-3,TRBV19,-,-
CATLGGPGTGELFF,TGTGCCACCCTGGGGGGCCCCGGAACCGGGGAGCTGTTTTTT,TRBJ2-2,TRBV2,many,-
CASSLTGTSGRAYQETQYF,TGTGCCAGCAGTTTGACCGGGACTAGCGGGAGGGCCTATCAAGAGACCCAGTACTTC,TRBJ2-5,TRBV28,many,TRBD2
CASSPRIPIGRYQPQHF,TGTGCCAGCAGCCCGCGAATTCCCATAGGGAGGTATCAGCCCCAGCATTTT,TRBJ1-5,TRBV13,many,-
CASSSPGAGGTGELFF,TGTGCCAGCAGCTCCCCCGGGGCGGGAGGAACCGGGGAGCTGTTTTTT,TRBJ2-2,TRBV7-9,many,TRBD2
CASRPQWGPSYNEQFF,TGTGCCAGCAGACCTCAGTGGGGCCCTTCCTACAATGAGCAGTTCTTC,TRBJ2-1,TRBV6-1,-,-
CASSLDRHLGAEQYF,TGTGCCAGCAGCTTAGATCGTCACCTGGGAGCCGAGCAGTACTTC,TRBJ2-7,TRBV11-2,many,-
CASNEAGGSGEQFF,TGCGCCAGCAATGAAGCGGGAGGGTCAGGTGAGCAGTTCTTC,TRBJ2-1,TRBV5-1,few,TRBD2
CSARGHSPYEQYF,TGCAGTGCTAGAGGCCACAGCCCCTACGAGCAGTACTTC,TRBJ2-7,TRBV20-1,few,-
CATSEREDEQYF,TGTGCCACCAGTGAGAGGGAAGACGAGCAGTACTTC,TRBJ2-7,TRBV24-1,-,-
CASSQAESSRGREPQHF,TGTGCCAGCAGCCAAGCCGAAAGTAGCAGGGGCCGGGAGCCCCAGCATTTT,TRBJ1-5,TRBV4-2,-,-
CASSLVLGGSPHEQYF,TGTGCCAGCAGCTTAGTCTTGGGGGGGTCTCCCCACGAGCAGTACTTC,TRBJ2-7,TRBV11-2,many,TRBD2
CAWNGGLGTDTQYF,TGTGCCTGGAATGGCGGTCTCGGAACAGATACGCAGTATTTT,TRBJ2-3,TRBV30,many,-
CASLLTDEQFF,TGTGCCAGCCTTCTGACGGATGAGCAGTTCTTC,TRBJ2-1,TRBV7-8,few,-
CASSFRGDGKLFF,TGTGCCAGCAGTTTCAGAGGAGATGGAAAACTGTTTTTT,TRBJ1-4,TRBV27,-,-
CASSFPTGQGYEQYF,TGTGCCAGCAGTTTCCCGACGGGGCAAGGCTACGAGCAGTACTTC,TRBJ2-7,TRBV6-5,many,-
CASSSPGTGGTGELFF,TGCGCCAGCAGCTCGCCCGGGACAGGGGGCACCGGGGAGCTGTTTTTT,TRBJ2-2,TRBV5-1,many,TRBD1
CSASPWREGLSYEQYF,TGCAGTGCTAGTCCATGGCGGGAGGGCCTCTCCTACGAGCAGTACTTC,TRBJ2-7,TRBV20-1,many,TRBD2
CAWSPPTLYEQYF,TGTGCCTGGAGTCCCCCTACGCTATACGAGCAGTACTTC,TRBJ2-7,TRBV30,many,-
CAWSSDNTGELFF,TGTGCCTGGAGCTCTGATAACACCGGGGAGCTGTTTTTT,TRBJ2-2,TRBV30,many,-
CASSQNGQSYGYTF,TGTGCCAGCAGTCAAAATGGACAGAGCTATGGCTACACCTTC,TRBJ1-2,TRBV12-3/TRBV12-4,many,-
CASSPPGTPNIQYF,TGTGCCAGCAGCCCTCCGGGAACGCCAAACATTCAGTACTTC,TRBJ2-4,TRBV7-9,many,-
CASSPQGPYYGYTF,TGTGCCAGTAGTCCCCAGGGGCCCTACTATGGCTACACCTTC,TRBJ1-2,TRBV19,-,-